A selection of T cell receptor beta chains follows, all from one sample in a study of OX40 agonist ivuxolimab in advanced cancers. Assay used: immunoSEQ multiplex PCR; TCRdb lists only in-frame clones, some missing. Of fewer than 65,000 clones in the sample, approximately 80% are singletons; the top ten hold under 5%. Sequencing used CD4+ or CD8+ T cells sorted from blood, obtained in a trial of the OX40 agonist ivuxolimab. The source is an adult with an advanced solid tumor such as melanoma, head and neck, liver or kidney cancer. Each CDR3 is given with its conserved first and last residue. The D gene is left open where the match is weak. Clone size, where shown, is once, few, many, or a class for clones that have expanded.

>NA|TRBD1|TRBJ2-5|TRBV18
TGTGCCAGCTCACCGGGACAGGGGGAGACCCAGTACTTC
CASSPGQGETQYF
>NA|TRBD1|TRBJ2-1|TRBV5-1
TGCGCCAGCAGCTCGGGACAGGGAGATTCCTACAATGAGCAGTTCTTC
CASSSGQGDSYNEQFF
>NA|NA|TRBJ1-1|TRBV14
TGTGCCAGCAGCCAAGACGGCGGGGCCCCGGGGGCTGAAGCTTTCTTT
CASSQDGGAPGAEAFF
>NA|TRBD1|TRBJ1-4|TRBV7-9
TGTGCCAGCAGCTTAGGCAGGGGGTGGAATGAAAAACTGTTTTTT
CASSLGRGWNEKLFF
>NA|NA|TRBJ2-3|TRBV28
TGTGCCAGTAAACAGGGAGGCACAGATACGCAGTATTTT
CASKQGGTDTQYF
>NA|NA|TRBJ1-1|TRBV4-3
TGCGCCAGCAGCCCCACCACATGGGAGGACACTGAAGCTTTCTTT
CASSPTTWEDTEAFF
>NA|NA|TRBJ2-3|TRBV5-1
TGCGCCAGCAGCACCATGGGCGGCCTTAGCACAGATACGCAGTATTTT
CASSTMGGLSTDTQYF
>NA|TRBD1|TRBJ1-3|TRBV29-1
TGCAGCGTTGAAGATCAGGACAGGGGAAACACCATATATTTT
CSVEDQDRGNTIYF
>NA|TRBD1|TRBJ1-6|TRBV11-2
TGTGCCAGCAGCTTAGATCGAGGACAGGGGCTCAATTCACCCCTCCACTTT
CASSLDRGQGLNSPLHF
>NA|NA|TRBJ1-1|TRBV28
TGTGCCAGCAGGAGAGAAGGGGGAGGGAACACTGAAGCTTTCTTT
CASRREGGGNTEAFF
>NA|NA|TRBJ2-7|TRBV27
TGTGCCAGCAGTGGTGGTGGCAGGGCTCCCTACGAGCAGTACTTC
CASSGGGRAPYEQYF
>NA|NA|TRBJ2-7|TRBV21-1
TGTGCCAGCAGCACGGGTTCGACAGGGGGTTCCTACGAGCAGTACTTC
CASSTGSTGGSYEQYF
>NA|TRBD2|TRBJ2-1|TRBV5-1
TGCGCCAGCAGCCCCTTCGGACAGCGGGGGAAGACAAGCTCCTACAATGAGCAGTTCTTC
CASSPFGQRGKTSSYNEQFF
>NA|NA|TRBJ1-2|TRBV7-5
TGTGCCAGAAGCCGGCTAGGGGGCCGCGACTATGGCTACACCTTC
CARSRLGGRDYGYTF
>NA|TRBD2|TRBJ2-3|TRBV9
TGTGCCAGCAGCCGGAGCGGGGGTGGCGCAGATACGCAGTATTTT
CASSRSGGGADTQYF
>NA|NA|TRBJ1-2|TRBV15
TGTGCCACCAGCAGAGATCCTGGCAGGAACTATGGCTACACCTTC
CATSRDPGRNYGYTF
>NA|TRBD1|TRBJ2-2|TRBV6-1
TGTGCCAGCAGCCGGCCGGGACAGGGGGCCGGGGAGCTGTTTTTT
CASSRPGQGAGELFF
>once|NA|TRBJ2-1|TRBV5-6
TGTGCCAGCAGCTTGTGGGGGGCCGCCTACAATGAGCAGTTCTTC
CASSLWGAAYNEQFF
>NA|NA|TRBJ2-3|TRBV6-1
TGTGCCAGCTCCGGGAGGGGGCGGGATACGCAGTATTTT
CASSGRGRDTQYF
>NA|TRBD1|TRBJ1-3|TRBV4-2
TGTGCCAGCAGCCAGGGACAGGCGCACTCTGGAAACACCATATATTTT
CASSQGQAHSGNTIYF
>once|TRBD1|TRBJ2-1|TRBV5-1
TGCGCCAGCAGCTTGGCCGACAGGGTGGTCTACAATGAGCAGTTCTTC
CASSLADRVVYNEQFF
>NA|TRBD2|TRBJ2-2|TRBV4-2
TGTGCCAGCAGCCACCCTTCCGGGACTAGCGAAGCGAACACCGGGGAGCTGTTTTTT
CASSHPSGTSEANTGELFF
>NA|NA|TRBJ1-4|TRBV28
TGTGCCAGCAGTCCCGGCTTTAATGAAAAACTGTTTTTT
CASSPGFNEKLFF
>NA|NA|TRBJ1-6|TRBV6-1
TGTGCCAGCAGAGAGGGCCGGGGGGCGTCACCCCTCCACTTT
CASREGRGASPLHF
>NA|NA|TRBJ2-6|TRBV7-9
TGTGCCAGCAGCTTAATACCCTCTGGGGCCAACGTCCTGACTTTC
CASSLIPSGANVLTF
>NA|NA|TRBJ2-3|TRBV27
TGTGCCAGCAGTCGCCTGGCAGGGGCAGATACGCAGTATTTT
CASSRLAGADTQYF
>NA|TRBD2|TRBJ2-7|TRBV30
TGTGCCTGGACCAAACTAGCGGGAGCTTTCGAGCAGTACTTC
CAWTKLAGAFEQYF
>NA|NA|TRBJ2-7|TRBV6-6
TGTGCCAGCAGGCTCCGGGACGGGAGCTCCTACGAGCAGTACTTC
CASRLRDGSSYEQYF
>NA|TRBD1|TRBJ2-5|TRBV14
TGTGCCAGCAGCCCCCTGACAGGGGGTCAAGAGACCCAGTACTTC
CASSPLTGGQETQYF
>few|TRBD1|TRBJ2-7|TRBV4-2
TGTGCCAGCAGCCAACAGACAGGGATGACGACCTACGAGCAGTACTTC
CASSQQTGMTTYEQYF
>many|NA|TRBJ2-4|TRBV7-2
TGTGCCAGCAGCTTATCACGGGAGCAAAACATTCAGTACTTC
CASSLSREQNIQYF
>NA|NA|TRBJ2-7|TRBV27
TGTGCCAGCAGTTCCATTGACAGGACCGACGAGCAGTACTTC
CASSSIDRTDEQYF
>NA|TRBD2|TRBJ2-5|TRBV27
TGTGCCAGCAGTTTATTAGCGGGAAAGGTTTCAGAGACCCAGTACTTC
CASSLLAGKVSETQYF
>NA|TRBD1|TRBJ1-2|TRBV18
TGTGCCAGCTCACCTGAATGGCTCGACAGGGCGGTTGGCTACACCTTC
CASSPEWLDRAVGYTF
>once|NA|TRBJ2-3|TRBV7-9
TGTGCCAGCAGCTCCGTTCTACAGGGAGATACGCAGTATTTT
CASSSVLQGDTQYF
>NA|NA|TRBJ1-4|TRBV11-2
TGTGCCAGCAGCTTAGCCCTAGGGGGAGGAGAAAAACTGTTTTTT
CASSLALGGGEKLFF
>NA|TRBD1|TRBJ2-7|TRBV6-4
TGTGCCAGCAGTGATCCTCACAGGGGAGTCTACGAGCAGTACTTC
CASSDPHRGVYEQYF
>NA|NA|TRBJ2-6|TRBV2
TGTGCCAGCAGTGAACGGGTAGGGGTCTCTGGGGCCAACGTCCTGACTTTC
CASSERVGVSGANVLTF
>once|TRBD1|TRBJ1-2|TRBV10-3
TGTGCCATCAGTGGAGAGGGGGCCCTCTATGGCTACACCTTC
CAISGEGALYGYTF
>NA|NA|TRBJ1-2|TRBV28
TGTGCCAGCAGTTCAGGACAAATAGGCGGCTACACCTTC
CASSSGQIGGYTF
>NA|NA|TRBJ2-1|TRBV7-2
TGTGCCAGCAGCTTACGTCCGGCCTACAATGAGCAGTTCTTC
CASSLRPAYNEQFF
>once|NA|TRBJ1-2|TRBV6-5
TGTGCCAGCAGTCAACAGGAGAACTATGGCTACACCTTC
CASSQQENYGYTF
>few|NA|TRBJ2-6|TRBV2
TGTGCCAGCACCTTGGGGGGTGCTGGGGCCAACGTCCTGACTTTC
CASTLGGAGANVLTF
>NA|NA|TRBJ2-7|TRBV6-5
TGTGCCAGCAGTTACACCTCGACGGGATCCTACGAGCAGTACTTC
CASSYTSTGSYEQYF
>NA|TRBD1|TRBJ1-5|TRBV6-6
TGTGCCAGCAGGGCACCGGGACAGGGGGAGAGTCAGCCCCAGCATTTT
CASRAPGQGESQPQHF
>NA|NA|TRBJ2-3|TRBV6-1
TGTGCCAGCAGTTCCGGGACTGGTACAGATACGCAGTATTTT
CASSSGTGTDTQYF
>NA|NA|TRBJ1-5|TRBV28
TGTGCCAGCATCGTCTCTGGGGGATATCGCAATCAGCCCCAGCATTTT
CASIVSGGYRNQPQHF
>NA|TRBD2|TRBJ2-5|TRBV5-1
TGCGCCAGCAGCTGGGAGGGACTAGCGGGAGCGGAGACCCAGTACTTC
CASSWEGLAGAETQYF
>NA|NA|TRBJ2-2|TRBV7-9
TGTGCCAGCAGCTTAGAGACCGGGGAGCTGTTTTTT
CASSLETGELFF
>NA|TRBD1|TRBJ2-3|TRBV2
TGTGCCAGCTCCCGTGGGGGACAGAGCACAGATACGCAGTATTTT
CASSRGGQSTDTQYF
>NA|NA|TRBJ1-1|TRBV4-2
TGTGCCAGCAGCCAAGATGGGCCCGAAGCTTTCTTT
CASSQDGPEAFF
>once|TRBD1|TRBJ1-2|TRBV5-5
TGTGCCAGCAGCGACGACAGGGGGCACTATGGCTACACCTTC
CASSDDRGHYGYTF
>once|NA|TRBJ2-4|TRBV7-2
TGTGCCAGCAGCTTAGCGGGGAACATTCAGTACTTC
CASSLAGNIQYF
>NA|NA|TRBJ1-2|TRBV19
TGTGCCAGTAGGGGGTCCAGGGGAGCTAACTATGGCTACACCTTC
CASRGSRGANYGYTF
>NA|NA|TRBJ1-1|TRBV2
TGTGCCAGCAGGTTAGACACCGCTGGAGCTTTCTTT
CASRLDTAGAFF